This T cell receptor (beta chain) is from a study of PD-L1 blockade in urothelial cancer. Some clones are missing from TCRdb's copy, which holds only in-frame ones; the method was immunoSEQ multiplex PCR. The data contain tens of thousands of clones, approximately 80% of them singletons. The V segment lost 6 bases and the J segment 3 bases; nucleotides outside the gene matches: 5. In germline, CDR1 is LNHDA, CDR2 SQIVND (reference sequence). CDR3 length equals 14 residues. As for time point: pretreatment peripheral blood. This rearrangement joins TRBV19 to TRBJ2-1, with 7 positions matching TRBD2. Sequencing was performed on PBMCs, taken around atezolizumab (anti-PD-L1) treatment. This clonotype originated in a man in his forties or fifties with urothelial cancer. DNA of the CDR3: TGTGCCAGTAGACGTCGGGGGGACTACAATGAGCAGTTCTTC. This encodes CASRRRGDYNEQFF.